This T cell receptor (beta chain) is drawn from a study of blood T cell repertoires in COVID-19. As for the study in general: Researchers got acute and convalescent COVID-19 samples from the United States, Italy and Spain. The cDNA or gDNA used as material had been derived from T cells, B-cell-depleted T cells, or PBMCs.

V trimming: 1 base; J trimming: 5 bases; junction bases outside the gene matches: 7. CDR1 and CDR2 (germline): LGHDT, YNNKEL (reference sequence). The CDR3 has 16 residues. In the study's own analysis: For nucleated cells, counts were estimated from reference gene primer amplification. Using immunoSEQ multiplex PCR, the repertoire was profiled, and TCRdb retains in-frame clones only, with some absent. V and J calls and clone size are given by that table; D and trimming were obtained from the DNA. The profile shows 200,000 to 250,000 clones, 65% to 90% of them singletons. Adults between roughly 18 and 89 years of age took part from under 30 US areas.

The J gene is TRBJ2-2, the V gene TRBV3-1 (or the pseudogene TRBV3-2); 7 bases agree with TRBD2. The receptor was derived from a woman between 45 and 65 years old with acute COVID-19. Sequencing was carried out using PBMCs or T cells enriched from blood (not recorded which). The CDR3 sequence is CASSQVAGTITGELFF. For the CDR3, the DNA is TGTGCCAGCAGCCAAGTAGCCGGGACTATTACCGGGGAGCTGTTTTTT.